The 26 T cell receptor beta chains reported below all come from one sample, sequenced in a study of T cells in localized non-small cell lung cancer. Sequenced by immunoSEQ multiplex PCR; TCRdb stores in-frame clones only, minus some. Among some 1,600 clones listed, over 25% were seen once. Sequencing used lung tumor tissue, obtained before any cancer treatment. The receptors were sampled from a man between 40 and 70 years old with stage I lung adenocarcinoma.

CDR3 sequence (DNA): TGTGCCAGCAGTTCAGGGGAGGGAATTGCCTCCCAGCATTTT. This translates into CASSSGEGIASQHF. The chain is built from TRBV6-8 and TRBJ1-5; D is perhaps TRBD1 (6 bases). Germline V CDR1 and CDR2: MNHGY, SAAAGT. CDR3 length: 14 residues. V lost 4 bases to trimming and J lost 11 bases, with 18 bases between them.

The rearrangement links TRBV18 to TRBJ2-1, with D perhaps matching TRBD2 (5 bases). V lost 0 bases and J 3 bases, leaving 9 bases between the germline ends. Germline V CDR1 and CDR2: KGHSH, LQKENI. This CDR3 has 15 residues. Here the CDR3 reads CASSPPLADYNEQFF. Here the CDR3 DNA reads TGTGCCAGCTCACCACCCCTAGCCGACTACAATGAGCAGTTCTTC.

This clone was observed a handful of times. The J gene is TRBJ2-2, the V gene TRBV23-1; 11 positions match TRBD2. TRBV23-1 is given ORF status, its function remaining uncertain. J lost 8 bases, V lost 6 bases, and 11 bases had no gene match. This CDR3 has 16 residues. CDR3 region: CASSQELAGVAGELFF. The CDR3 DNA follows: TGCGCCAGCAGCCAAGAACTAGCGGGAGTTGCTGGGGAGCTGTTTTTT.

This clone was detected only a few times. This chain uses TRBV28 with TRBJ1-1; TRBD1 might be the D (5 bases). Trimming removed 8 bases from V and 0 bases from J, with 13 bases in between. The germline CDR1 and CDR2 sequences are MDHEN and SYDVKM. The CDR3 sequence is 14 residues long. This CDR3 reads CASLGGALNTEAFF. CDR3 coding DNA: TGTGCCAGCCTCGGAGGGGCCCTGAACACTGAAGCTTTCTTT.

V is TRBV11-3 and J is TRBJ2-3, with D possibly being TRBD2 (5 bases). Germline V gene lookup returns CDR1 SGHNT and CDR2 YENEEA. The CDR3 sequence is 16 residues long. The V and J ends lost 0 bases and 0 bases respectively, with 10 bases between them. The CDR3 reads CASSLDWTFSTDTQYF. Here the CDR3 DNA reads TGTGCCAGCAGCTTAGACTGGACTTTCAGCACAGATACGCAGTATTTT.

This clone is labeled as medium-sized. J is TRBJ2-1 and V is TRBV11-3, with 7 bases lining up with TRBD2. CDR3 length: 16 residues. J lost 3 bases, V lost 5 bases, and 10 bases had no gene match. Germline CDR1 is SGHNT and CDR2 is YENEEA. The CDR3 DNA is TGTGCCAGCAGCCCACAGGCCAGCGGGAACTACAATGAGCAGTTCTTC. It is translated as CASSPQASGNYNEQFF.

This clone has just a few counts. The chain combines TRBV15 with TRBJ2-3; possible D gene TRBD2, 9 bases. Per germline, CDR1 LNHNV and CDR2 YYDKDF (reference sequence). There are 16 residues in the CDR3. Trimming took off 0 bases at V and 5 bases at J, with 15 bases between the two ends. The CDR3 DNA reads TGTGCCACCAGCAGAGAAGCTAGCGGGACAGGAGATACGCAGTATTTT. Its protein product is CATSREASGTGDTQYF.

CDR3 region: CASSPGTSGRAEQFF. The CDR3 DNA is TGTGCCAGCAGCCCCGGGACTAGCGGGAGGGCTGAGCAGTTCTTC. V gene TRBV14 combines with J gene TRBJ2-1; 16 bases align to TRBD2. The ends lost 4 bases at V and 9 bases at J; junction bases unmatched: 3. The CDR3 extends over 15 amino acids. The V gene's germline CDR1 is SGHDN and CDR2 FVKESK.

This clone has a handful of counts. The chain recombines TRBV23-1 with TRBJ1-1; unclear D gene. TRBV23-1 is an ORF, with its function uncertain. There are 15 residues in the CDR3. V lost 0 bases and J lost 4, with 12 bases in between. For the CDR3, the DNA is TGCGCCAGCAGTCAATCGGCCAGAATAGGCACTGAAGCTTTCTTT. Translation gives CASSQSARIGTEAFF.

V is TRBV6-8 and J is TRBJ2-2; 11 bases map to TRBD2. Germline CDR1 is MNHGY and CDR2 is SAAAGT. V was pared by 6 bases and J by 12 bases, with 12 bases of the junction left unmatched. CDR3 length: 15 residues. CDR3 sequence (DNA): TGTGCCAGCAGGCAGGAACTAGCGGGGGACCGTAAGCTGTTTTTT. Translating it yields CASRQELAGDRKLFF.

V gene TRBV11-3 combines with J gene TRBJ2-2; 8 bases fit TRBD2. CDR3 length: 17 amino acids. Trimming removed 3 bases from V and 1 base from J; junction bases left unmatched: 7. Germline CDR1 and CDR2: SGHNT and YENEEA. The CDR3 protein is CASSFGGLAGNTGELFF. The CDR3, as DNA: TGTGCCAGCAGCTTCGGAGGGCTAGCGGGGAACACCGGGGAGCTGTTTTTT. Full variable domain (rest looked up from reference TRBV11-3 and TRBJ2-2): EAGVVQSPRYKIIEKKQPVAFWCNPISGHNTLYWYLQNLGQGPELLIRYENEEAVDDSQLPKDRFSAERLKGVDSTLKIQPAELGDSAVYLCASSFGGLAGNTGELFFGEGSRLTVL.

This rearrangement joins TRBV6-8 to TRBJ2-3; D gene uncertain. CDR3 size: 12 residues. The germline V gene has CDR1 MNHGY and CDR2 SAAAGT. Trimming left V 7 bases short and J 1 base short, with 6 bases between. CDR3 in amino acids: CASTRGTDTQYF. Written as DNA, the CDR3 is TGTGCCAGCACTCGGGGCACAGATACGCAGTATTTT.

In this sample, this clone turned up a few times. The chain uses TRBV11-3 and TRBJ2-7; D is uncertain. Trimming took off 5 bases at V and 0 bases at J, with 11 bases between the two ends. Germline V CDR1 and CDR2: SGHNT, YENEEA. The CDR3 covers 14 residues. This CDR3 is CASSPTARSYEQYF. Written as DNA, the CDR3 is TGTGCCAGCAGCCCAACGGCGCGCTCCTACGAGCAGTACTTC.

By sample fraction, this clone is large. The V and J genes are TRBV18 and TRBJ2-7; D gene uncertain. This CDR3 comprises 15 residues. CDR1 is KGHSH, CDR2 LQKENI, per germline. The V end was cut by 1 base, the J end by 7 bases, with 17 bases between. The CDR3 region is CASSPRYSPEEEQYF. The CDR3 DNA reads TGTGCCAGCTCACCACGATATAGCCCAGAGGAGGAGCAGTACTTC.

The V and J genes are TRBV23-1 and TRBJ2-1, with D uncertain. TRBV23-1 is recorded as an ORF, its role being uncertain. The CDR3 spans 16 residues. V was cut by 4 bases and J by 4 bases, with 17 bases left in between. In DNA form, the CDR3 reads TGCGCCAGCAGTCCCCTACTCGTACCCCCTTACAATGAGCAGTTCTTC. Its translation: CASSPLLVPPYNEQFF.

This clone counts as medium-sized. V and J are TRBV7-1 and TRBJ1-1, with D possibly being TRBD1 (5 bases). TRBV7-1 is designated an ORF whose function remains uncertain. Between the trimmed V and J ends, which lost 4 bases and 4 bases, there was a span of 10 bases. This CDR3 is 13 amino acids long. CDR3: CASSFDRATEAFF. CDR3 DNA: TGTGCCAGCAGCTTTGACAGAGCCACTGAAGCTTTCTTT.

This clone has a handful of counts. This chain joins TRBV7-5 and TRBJ2-1; the D call TRBD2 from the table was never checked on the DNA. TRBV7-5 is marked as a pseudogene. The CDR3 covers 17 residues. CDR3 bases: TGTGCCAGCAGCCCTAGGACTAGCGGGAGCTCCTACAATGAGCAGTTCTTC. Translated: CASSPRTSGSSYNEQFF.

This clone was seen only a few times. V is TRBV6-8 and J is TRBJ1-3; D is ambiguous. Germline V gene lookup returns CDR1 MNHGY and CDR2 SAAAGT. The V end lost 4 bases, the J end lost 0 bases, and 10 bases lay between the germline ends. The CDR3 is 15 residues long. The CDR3 region has the DNA TGTGCCAGCAGTTTGGTGGCTTACTCTGGAAACACCATATATTTT. It codes for CASSLVAYSGNTIYF.

The V call is TRBV29-1, the J call TRBJ2-3; 8 bases fit TRBD2. Germline loops: CDR1 SQVTM, CDR2 ANQGSEA. This CDR3 contains 18 residues. J gave up 0 bases and V 4 bases, and 15 bases lay outside the gene matches. The CDR3 sequence: CSVAGLSGGSASTDTQYF. Written as DNA, the CDR3 is TGCAGCGTTGCGGGGTTAAGCGGGGGAAGTGCTAGCACAGATACGCAGTATTTT.

This clone was found a few times. This chain connects TRBV28 to TRBJ2-7, with D maybe TRBD2 (6 bases). Trimming removed 3 bases at V and 5 bases at J, with 11 bases between. This CDR3 region has 13 residues. The germline V gene has CDR1 MDHEN and CDR2 SYDVKM. The CDR3 protein is CASSFHRENEQYF. In DNA, the CDR3 is TGTGCCAGCAGTTTCCACCGGGAGAACGAGCAGTACTTC.

The J gene is TRBJ2-3, the V gene TRBV12-5, with D possibly matching TRBD1 (6 bases). The length of the CDR3 is 17 residues. The germline V and J ends were trimmed by 0 bases and 0 bases, with 13 bases remaining between them. Looked up from germline, CDR1 is LGHNT and CDR2 is FRNRAP. DNA of the CDR3: TGTGCTAGTGGTTTGGTACGGGACGGGACAAGCACAGATACGCAGTATTTT. Translating it yields CASGLVRDGTSTDTQYF. Drawing the rest from reference TRBV12-5 and TRBJ2-3, the complete variable domain is DARVTQTPRHKVTEMGQEVTMRCQPILGHNTVFWYRQTMMQGLELLAYFRNRAPLDDSGMPKDRFSAEMPDATLATLKIQPSEPRDSAVYFCASGLVRDGTSTDTQYFGPGTRLTVL.

This chain links TRBV29-1 with TRBJ2-3; D is tentatively TRBD1 or TRBD2 (5 bases each). The V end lost 3 bases, the J end lost 6 bases, and 10 bases lay between the germline ends. Germline lookup yields CDR1 SQVTM and CDR2 ANQGSEA. The CDR3 runs to 12 residues. CDR3 loop: CSVDFWDDTQYF. The CDR3 DNA reads TGCAGCGTTGATTTCTGGGACGATACGCAGTATTTT.

This clone came up a few times. The chain has TRBV4-1 and TRBJ2-7; D is unclear. Trimming stripped 0 bases from V and 2 bases from J, with 11 bases between. The CDR3 length is 15 residues. Germline CDR1 and CDR2: MGHRA and YSYEKL. The CDR3 coding sequence is TGCGCCAGCAGCCAAGATCCGGGCAGCGCCTACGAGCAGTACTTC. It specifies CASSQDPGSAYEQYF.

This clone rates as large. V is TRBV6-8 and J is TRBJ2-3; D ambiguous. CDR3 length equals 13 residues. V was trimmed by 6 bases and J by 2 bases, leaving 9 bases between them. Germline lookup yields CDR1 MNHGY and CDR2 SAAAGT. CDR3 residues: CASRPIPTDTQYF. The CDR3 bases are TGTGCCAGCAGGCCTATCCCCACAGATACGCAGTATTTT.

In its sample, this clone was seen a few times. The V and J genes are TRBV9 and TRBJ1-1; D perhaps matches TRBD1 (5 bases). V lost 0 bases and J 1 base, leaving 10 bases between the germline ends. The germline V gene encodes CDR1 SGDLS and CDR2 YYNGEE. The CDR3 spans 15 residues. The CDR3 region is CASSVGGASNTEAFF. The CDR3 nucleotides are TGTGCCAGCAGCGTAGGCGGGGCTTCGAACACTGAAGCTTTCTTT.

The CDR3 DNA is TGCAGCGTTGAGAGGACAGGGGGCTGGGAGACCCAGTACTTC. It codes for CSVERTGGWETQYF. The chain is built from TRBV29-1 and TRBJ2-5, with TRBD1 identical over 11 bases. CDR1 and CDR2 (germline): SQVTM, ANQGSEA. The CDR3 is made up of 14 amino acids. V gave up 3 bases and J gave up 5 bases; unmatched junction bases: 5.